The 28 T cell receptor beta chains below were found in one sample sequenced in a study of regulatory T cells in long-lasting Graves disease. Specified time point: newly diagnosed GD, antithyroid drugs for less than 3 months. PBMC-derived RNA was used for the TCR library. Arm-PCR of CDR3 regions and iRepertoire HTBI primers were used to build TCR beta libraries. TCRdb fed the multiplex PCR reads into MiXCR, producing one record per CDR3 protein. The data contain hundreds of thousands of distinct CDR3 sequences, approximately 16% of them seen just once; the ten biggest clones take up 25% to 30%. The same specimen was also included in a second study, on T cells in Graves' hyperthyroidism and ophthalmopathy.

Sequences were derived from peripheral blood mononuclear cells (PBMCs), sampled at new diagnosis, from a patient treated with antithyroid drugs. Receptor source: a man aged 35 to 55 with Graves disease.

This clonotype was counted at least ten times. V gene TRBV12-5 combines with J gene TRBJ2-1; 7 bases align to TRBD1. The CDR3 spans 18 residues. Germline assignment: CDR1 LGHNT and CDR2 FRNRAP. V shed 6 bases and J 7 bases; nucleotides not matched to a gene: 21. This CDR3 is CASGSPTSGTVHMNEQFF. CDR3 in DNA: TGTGCTAGTGGCTCCCCCACATCCGGGACAGTCCATATGAATGAGCAGTTCTTC.

The chain recombines TRBV11-1 with TRBJ2-2, with D possibly matching TRBD1 (6 bases). The germline V gene encodes CDR1 SGHAT and CDR2 FQDESV (reference sequence). The V gene lost 7 bases and the J gene lost 7 bases, with 13 bases spanning the gap. The CDR3 contains 13 residues. The CDR3 bases are TGTGCCAGCACCCGGCGAGGGGGCGGGGAGCTGTTTTTT. As protein: CASTRRGGGELFF.

In its sample, this clonotype was seen many times. The chain employs TRBV5-1 and TRBJ2-3; the match to TRBD2 covers 8 bases. Germline V gene sequence: CDR1 SGHRS, CDR2 YFSETQ. The V segment lost 6 bases and the J segment 5 bases; nucleotides outside the gene matches: 11. The CDR3 is made up of 15 amino acids. The CDR3 is CASNSGDSEGDTQYF. The CDR3 DNA reads as TGCGCCAGCAATAGCGGGGACTCTGAAGGAGATACGCAGTATTTT.

This clonotype has only a few counts. The chain is built from TRBV4-1 and TRBJ1-5, with D possibly being TRBD1 (6 bases). V dropped 1 base and J dropped 6 bases, with 13 bases sitting between them. Germline CDR1 and CDR2: MGHRA and YSYEKL. The CDR3 length is 15 residues. The CDR3 sequence: CASSQVTGFRQPQHF. The CDR3 DNA reads as TGCGCCAGCAGCCAAGTCACAGGGTTTCGTCAGCCCCAGCATTTT.

The table lists this clonotype with many counts. The genes are TRBV7-2 and TRBJ1-6; D gene uncertain. V was shortened by 7 bases and J by 10 bases, with 14 bases between the two germline ends. Germline CDR1 and CDR2: SGHTA and FQGNSA. This CDR3 is 13 amino acids long. The CDR3 region has the DNA TGTGCCAGCACCGGGTCCCGCCGATCACCCCTCCACTTT. Its translation: CASTGSRRSPLHF.

J is TRBJ1-1 and V is TRBV11-3; no definite D call. CDR1 is SGHNT and CDR2 is YENEEA in the germline V gene. Trimming pared 3 bases from V and 8 bases from J, leaving 13 bases between. CDR3 length: 13 residues. CDR3 in amino acids: CASSFGSRFEAFF. In nucleotides, the CDR3 is TGTGCCAGCAGCTTCGGTTCCCGTTTCGAAGCTTTCTTT.

The chain carries TRBV6-1 and TRBJ2-2; D might be TRBD1 or TRBD2, each matching 6 bases. The V and J ends lost 6 bases and 6 bases respectively, with 14 bases between them. This CDR3 region has 14 residues. Germline CDR1 MNHNS, CDR2 SASEGT. CDR3 region: CASSGSGGPGELFF. The CDR3 region has the DNA TGTGCCAGCAGCGGGAGTGGGGGGCCCGGGGAGCTGTTTTTT.

This clonotype was seen ten or more times. V usage is TRBV2 and J usage is TRBJ2-6, with D perhaps matching TRBD1 (6 bases). The CDR3 is 16 amino acids. Germline V gene data show CDR1 as SNHLY and CDR2 as FYNNEI. Trimming took off 2 bases at V and 0 bases at J, with 8 bases between the two ends. CDR3 loop: CASSEQGSSGANVLTF. CDR3 coding DNA: TGTGCCAGCAGTGAACAGGGGAGCTCTGGGGCCAACGTCCTGACTTTC.

Ten or more counts support this clonotype. The chain couples TRBV5-1 to TRBJ2-7, with TRBD2 identical over 12 bases. V shed 4 bases, J shed 7 bases, and the junction held 3 bases outside the gene matches. Germline V CDR1 and CDR2: SGHRS, YFSETQ. The CDR3 has 13 amino acids. The CDR3 loop reads CASSLTSGGEQYF. The CDR3 bases are TGCGCCAGCAGCCTAACTAGCGGGGGGGAGCAGTACTTC.

The chain couples TRBV6-1 to TRBJ2-5; TRBD1 might be the D (6 bases). CDR3 size: 15 residues. The germline V and J ends were trimmed by 4 bases and 5 bases, with 17 bases remaining between them. Germline V gene sequence: CDR1 MNHNS, CDR2 SASEGT. The CDR3 spells CASSVNPIQGETQYF. The CDR3 DNA reads TGTGCCAGCAGTGTTAACCCGATTCAGGGGGAGACCCAGTACTTC.

The rearrangement links TRBV2 to TRBJ2-7, with 9 positions matching TRBD1. Germline V lookup: CDR1 SNHLY, CDR2 FYNNEI. The trim removed 9 bases at V and 5 bases at J, leaving 8 bases unmatched. This CDR3 has 13 residues. In DNA, the CDR3 is TGTGCCAGGCAAGGGGACAGGGTCCACGAGCAGTACTTC. It codes for CARQGDRVHEQYF.

The table lists this clonotype with a few counts. The chain joins TRBV12-3 or TRBV12-4 to TRBJ2-7; 9 positions agree with TRBD1. Germline trimming cut 6 bases from V and 7 bases from J; bases unmatched to any gene: 16. The CDR3 runs to 16 residues. DNA for the CDR3: TGTGCCAGCAGGCAGACAGGGGGGCCTGCCCTGGGGGAGCAGTACTTC. This sequence encodes CASRQTGGPALGEQYF.

This clonotype was seen repeatedly, ten times or more. This chain uses TRBV7-2 with TRBJ2-1; TRBD2 agrees at 8 bases. With 1 base clipped from V and 8 bases from J, the junction kept 10 bases outside the gene matches. CDR1 and CDR2 from the germline V gene are SGHTA and FQGNSA. The CDR3 covers 16 residues. CDR3 sequence reads: CASSLGVPGLGYEQFF. CDR3 DNA sequence: TGTGCCAGCAGCTTAGGGGTACCGGGACTAGGATATGAGCAGTTCTTC. The full variable domain, in which reference TRBV7-2 and TRBJ2-1 provide the parts outside the CDR3, is GAGVSQSPSNKVTEKGKDVELRCDPISGHTALYWYRQSLGQGLEFLIYFQGNSAPDKSGLPSDRFSAERTGGSVSTLTIQRTQQEDSAVYLCASSLGVPGLGYEQFFGPGTRLTVL.

This clonotype was found many times. V is TRBV5-1 and J is TRBJ2-2; 8 bases match TRBD1. Unmatched junction bases numbered 3, after V lost 2 bases and J lost 3 bases. The CDR3 extends over 15 amino acids. Germline values: CDR1 SGHRS, CDR2 YFSETQ. The CDR3 DNA reads TGCGCCAGCAGCTTCGGACAGGGTTACACCGGGGAGCTGTTTTTT. Protein sequence: CASSFGQGYTGELFF.

This clonotype occurred many times. This chain joins TRBV9 and TRBJ2-7; 7 bases are a match to TRBD1. Germline CDR1 and CDR2: SGDLS and YYNGEE. Trimming removed 4 bases from V and 2 bases from J; junction bases left unmatched: 6. The CDR3 has 14 amino acids. CDR3 coding DNA: TGTGCCAGCAGCCACCGGGACAGCCCCTACGAGCAGTACTTC. It encodes CASSHRDSPYEQYF. The variable domain in full, completed from reference TRBV9 and TRBJ2-7, reads DSGVTQTPKHLITATGQRVTLRCSPRSGDLSVYWYQQSLDQGLQFLIQYYNGEERAKGNILERFSAQQFPDLHSELNLSSLELGDSALYFCASSHRDSPYEQYFGPGTRLTVT.

This clonotype has only a few counts. This CDR3 reads CASSFYPRPGELFF. CDR3 DNA: TGTGCCAGCAGCTTTTACCCCCGGCCCGGGGAGCTGTTTTTT. The rearrangement joins TRBV11-3 to TRBJ2-2; unclear D gene. Trimming cost V 3 bases and J 6 bases, with 11 bases left between them. The CDR3 runs to 14 residues. Germline lookup yields CDR1 SGHNT and CDR2 YENEEA.

There are many counts of this clonotype. The gene calls are TRBV7-8 and TRBJ1-1; no firm D call. V lost 0 bases and J 1 base, leaving 6 bases between the germline ends. The germline V gene encodes CDR1 SGHVS and CDR2 FQNEAQ. This CDR3 has 14 amino acids. CDR3 amino acids: CASSLALTNTEAFF. CDR3 sequence (DNA): TGTGCCAGCAGCTTAGCGTTAACGAACACTGAAGCTTTCTTT.

The chain has TRBV27 and TRBJ2-1; perhaps TRBD1 as D (5 bases). Trimming removed 0 bases from V and 4 bases from J, with 13 bases in between. Germline CDR1 and CDR2: MNHEY and SMNVEV (reference sequence). The CDR3 sequence is 16 residues long. The CDR3 sequence: CASSLSGQGRYNEQFF. In DNA, the CDR3 is TGTGCCAGCAGTTTATCGGGGCAGGGTCGGTACAATGAGCAGTTCTTC.

The CDR3 loop is CASSEHSGGSYNEQFF. The DNA of the CDR3 is TGTGCCAGCAGTGAACACAGCGGGGGGTCCTACAATGAGCAGTTCTTC. The rearrangement joins TRBV2 to TRBJ2-7; 9 bases fit TRBD2. The tail of the sequence fits TRBJ2-1 better, so the J call may be wrong. In germline, CDR1 is SNHLY, CDR2 FYNNEI. The CDR3 is made up of 16 amino acids.

The rearrangement uses TRBV7-3 and TRBJ2-3; weak D call: TRBD1 (7 bases). From germline, CDR1 is SGHTA and CDR2 FQGTGA. The CDR3 totals 14 residues. Trimming removed 3 bases from V and 5 bases from J, with 12 bases in between. CDR3 nucleotides: TGTGCCAGCAGCTTTGGAGGGGGCGGAGATACGCAGTATTTT. Protein sequence: CASSFGGGGDTQYF.

The V and J genes are TRBV14 and TRBJ2-2, with 9 bases matching TRBD1. CDR1 SGHDN and CDR2 FVKESK come from the germline V gene. The CDR3 length is 15 residues. V shed 4 bases, J shed 5 bases, and the junction held 5 bases outside the gene matches. CDR3 nucleotides: TGTGCCAGCAGCCCCCGGGACAGGGCTACCGGGGAGCTGTTTTTT. The encoded protein is CASSPRDRATGELFF.

The sample holds many counts of this clonotype. The V call is TRBV6-1, the J call TRBJ1-5; maybe TRBD1 (5 bases). V lost 7 bases and J lost 7, with 14 bases in between. Germline V gene data show CDR1 as MNHNS and CDR2 as SASEGT. CDR3 length: 13 residues. The DNA of the CDR3 is TGTGCCAGCAAGAACAGGATAAACCAGCCCCAGCATTTT. Protein product: CASKNRINQPQHF.

J is TRBJ2-1 and V is TRBV2, with 9 bases aligning to TRBD1. In germline, CDR1 is SNHLY, CDR2 FYNNEI. The ends lost 10 bases at V and 9 bases at J; junction bases unmatched: 4. The CDR3 runs to 11 residues. The CDR3 coding sequence is TGTGCCATCACAGGGGGCTCTGAGCAGTTCTTC. Protein sequence: CAITGGSEQFF.

This clonotype appeared a few times. The V and J genes are TRBV12-3 or TRBV12-4 and TRBJ1-5; 7 bases are shared with TRBD1. V lost 5 bases to trimming and J lost 4 bases; unmatched junction nucleotides: 5. This CDR3 is built from 14 residues. The CDR3 reads CASSQGTANQPQHF. In DNA form, the CDR3 reads TGTGCCAGCAGTCAAGGGACAGCGAATCAGCCCCAGCATTTT.

This clonotype showed up many times. The rearrangement joins TRBV2 to TRBJ2-4; 12 bases map to TRBD2. The CDR3 totals 17 residues. Germline loops: CDR1 SNHLY, CDR2 FYNNEI. V lost 0 bases and J lost 8; bases outside the gene matches: 8. Here the CDR3 reads CASSEARLAGASDIQYF. CDR3 DNA: TGTGCCAGCAGTGAAGCAAGACTAGCGGGGGCATCTGACATTCAGTACTTC.

In its sample, this clonotype was seen a few times. V gene TRBV9 combines with J gene TRBJ2-1, with 7 bases fitting TRBD1. The CDR3 spans 16 residues. Germline CDR1 is SGDLS and CDR2 is YYNGEE. V gave up 1 base and J gave up 12 bases; unmatched junction bases: 16. The CDR3 DNA is TGTGCCAGCAGCGTATCCGGGACAGTCGAATTTAGGGGGCAGTTCTTC. It is translated as CASSVSGTVEFRGQFF.

This clonotype was detected ten times or more. V is TRBV6-9 and J is TRBJ2-7; 7 nucleotides align to TRBD1. Losses at the gene ends were 3 bases for V and 3 bases for J; bases not matched to a gene: 5. CDR3 length: 14 amino acids. Germline V gene data show CDR1 as MNHGY and CDR2 as SVAAGI. The DNA for the CDR3 is TGTGCCAGCAGTTACCCAGCAGGGGGCTACGAGCAGTACTTC. Its translation: CASSYPAGGYEQYF.

Ten or more counts support this clonotype. V and J are TRBV12-3 or TRBV12-4 and TRBJ2-7; TRBD1 agrees at 8 bases. The CDR3 length is 14 residues. The junction had 6 bases not matched to a gene; V was cut back by 6 bases and J by 2 bases. In nucleotides, the CDR3 is TGTGCCAGCAGGGTGGGACAGGACGCCTACGAGCAGTACTTC. It translates to CASRVGQDAYEQYF.